Listed below are T cell receptor beta chains from one sample, sequenced in a study of radiotherapy plus CTLA-4 blockade in lung cancer. Generated by immunoSEQ multiplex PCR, the TCRdb table keeps only in-frame clones and is missing some. This table holds roughly 120,000 clones, 65% to 85% found once. Sequences were derived from peripheral blood, sampled from a patient treated with radiotherapy plus ipilimumab. The receptors stem from a human donor with non-small cell lung cancer who had a partial response to radiotherapy plus ipilimumab. The CDR3 runs from the conserved cysteine through the conserved F or W. A D gene is named only where the DNA matches it firmly. Clone sizes are given selectively: once, few, many, or a class where the clone is expanded.

V: TRBV5-6; J: TRBJ2-2; D: TRBD1; size: once; DNA: TGTGCCAGCAGCTGGTTACAGGGGAGCGGGGAGCTGTTTTTT; CDR3: CASSWLQGSGELFF
V: TRBV7-9; J: TRBJ1-2; D: .; size: .; DNA: TGTGCCAGCAGCTTGCAGGGTAACTATGGCTACACCTTC; CDR3: CASSLQGNYGYTF
V: TRBV30; J: TRBJ2-7; D: .; size: few; DNA: TGTGCCTGGAGTGTTAGTTCATCTTCCTACGAGCAGTACTTC; CDR3: CAWSVSSSSYEQYF
V: TRBV9; J: TRBJ2-7; D: .; size: .; DNA: TGTGCCAGCAGCGTAGACTGGGGCGAACAGTACTTC; CDR3: CASSVDWGEQYF
V: TRBV7-2; J: TRBJ2-1; D: TRBD2; size: .; DNA: TGTGCCAGCAGACGGACTAGCGGGGAGTACAATGAGCAGTTCTTC; CDR3: CASRRTSGEYNEQFF
V: TRBV7-9; J: TRBJ2-1; D: .; size: .; DNA: TGTGCCAGCAGCCCCCGCGCCGATGGGAGGAATGAGCAGTTCTTC; CDR3: CASSPRADGRNEQFF
V: TRBV6-1; J: TRBJ2-1; D: TRBD2; size: few; DNA: TGTGCCAGCAGTGAAGTCGCTAGCGGGGGCGAGCAGTTCTTC; CDR3: CASSEVASGGEQFF
V: TRBV7-3; J: TRBJ1-1; D: .; size: .; DNA: TGTGCCAGCAGCTTGACACCAAACACTGAAGCTTTCTTT; CDR3: CASSLTPNTEAFF
V: TRBV5-4; J: TRBJ1-4; D: TRBD1; size: .; DNA: TGTGCCAGCAGTTCAGACAGGGCGGCTAATGAAAAACTGTTTTTT; CDR3: CASSSDRAANEKLFF
V: TRBV19; J: TRBJ1-2; D: TRBD1; size: .; DNA: TGTGCCAGCAGAATCGGACAGGGCGAGGATGGCTACACCTTC; CDR3: CASRIGQGEDGYTF
V: TRBV11-2; J: TRBJ1-1; D: .; size: .; DNA: TGTGCCAGCAGCCTTACAGGGTTAATGGCTTTCTTT; CDR3: CASSLTGLMAFF
V: TRBV6-1; J: TRBJ1-2; D: TRBD1; size: .; DNA: TGTGCCAGCAGTGAAGTCCCCGGACAGGGGTCGAACTATGGCTACACCTTC; CDR3: CASSEVPGQGSNYGYTF
V: TRBV5-4; J: TRBJ2-2; D: .; size: .; DNA: TGTGCCAGCAGCTTGGACAGGGTGACCGGGGAGCTGTTTTTT; CDR3: CASSLDRVTGELFF
V: TRBV9; J: TRBJ2-3; D: .; size: .; DNA: TGTGCCAGCAGCGTAAGGGGGAGCACAGATACGCAGTATTTT; CDR3: CASSVRGSTDTQYF
V: TRBV28; J: TRBJ2-7; D: TRBD2; size: .; DNA: TGTGCCAGCAGTCAGCCGGGACTAGCGGGAGGAGAGCAGTACTTC; CDR3: CASSQPGLAGGEQYF
V: TRBV5-1; J: TRBJ2-7; D: .; size: .; DNA: TGCGCCAGCAGCTTGGCCGGGGGTACGGGCGAGCAGTACTTC; CDR3: CASSLAGGTGEQYF